This T cell receptor (beta chain) stems from a study of metastatic and nonmetastatic thyroid tumors. Looking at the study overall: The comparison covered peripheral blood and tumor or nodule tissue in malignant and benign thyroid patients.

This clone was seen a handful of times. Its antigen is not identified. CDR1 is MNHNS and CDR2 is SASEGT in the germline V gene. This CDR3 contains 13 residues. The germline V and J ends were trimmed by 1 base and 10 bases, with 8 bases remaining between them. All patients were untreated before thyroid surgery. Original processing methods: Variation in CDR3 across clinicopathological groups served as the basis for constructing a distant-metastasis classifier in papillary thyroid cancer. TCRdb re-analyzed the PCR reads through MiXCR. TCRdb, rather than the study authors, made the V and J calls. The data show tens of thousands of clones, with around 19% seen just once and roughly 13% held by the top ten. General study results and limits: In both blood and tumor samples, TCR beta diversity was reported significantly higher for malignant than benign nodules.

The specimen sequenced was blood. The clonotype originates from a female donor with papillary thyroid cancer or a benign thyroid nodule (not recorded which). Some clones in this sample may be carry-over from other donors' samples. The chain employs TRBV6-1 and TRBJ1-6; D is uncertain. Here the CDR3 DNA reads TGTGCCAGCAGTGAAGGATCGAGGTCACCCCTCCACTTT. Encoded protein: CASSEGSRSPLHF.